The clone carrying this T cell receptor (beta chain) has only one observation. These data are taken from a study of blood T cell repertoires in COVID-19. Study-wide context: Sites across the United States, Italy and Spain contributed samples from acute and convalescent COVID-19.

The method was immunoSEQ multiplex PCR; TCRdb's version includes in-frame clones alone and lacks a portion of them. The sample includes about 360,000 clones, around 87% seen only once; the top ten take roughly 2%. Material: PBMCs or T cells enriched from blood (not recorded which). This TCR came from a man aged 40-55 years in a cohort exposed to, infected with or recovered from COVID-19 (not recorded which).

This CDR3 is CASSQDSGVNTEAFF. DNA of the CDR3: TGCGCCAGCAGCCAAGATTCAGGGGTGAACACTGAAGCTTTCTTT. The V and J genes are TRBV4-1 and TRBJ1-1; perhaps TRBD1 as D (6 bases). Trimming pared 0 bases from V and 0 bases from J, leaving 8 bases between. There are 15 residues in the CDR3. CDR1 and CDR2 (germline): MGHRA, YSYEKL.